This TCR beta chain was sequenced for a study of blood T cells in healthy people across ages. Germline lookup yields CDR1 SGHTA and CDR2 FQGTGA. Trimming stripped 0 bases from V and 4 bases from J, with 12 bases between. The CDR3 is 15 residues long. This clonotype was observed a few times. Then a second PCR, running about 6 to 11 cycles, was carried out with a sample-barcoded 5' primer and a J-beta primer mix. TCRdb independently ran MiXCR on the 5' RACE reads; one entry per CDR3 protein. The profile shows 550,000 to 800,000 distinct CDR3 sequences, less than 40% of them singletons. V usage is TRBV7-3 and J usage is TRBJ1-1; D is possibly TRBD1 (5 bases). Sequenced sample: blood. The TCR comes from a woman older than 75 in good health. In DNA form, the CDR3 reads TGTGCCAGCAGCTTAACGGCAGGGTCTAGCACTGAAGCTTTCTTT. It codes for CASSLTAGSSTEAFF.